This T cell receptor (beta chain) was observed in a study of cytomegalovirus exposure and HLA in healthy donors (dated by TCRdb to about 2017). General notes on the study: A later analysis indicated that the roughly 130 validation repertoires were generated on the platform also employed for the 720 or so repertoires of the first cohort. To predict cytomegalovirus infection status, the study combined high-throughput TCR immunosequencing, statistical association of individual TCRs with disease status, and machine learning. A separate validation cohort of 100 to 150 different subjects was used in addition to the approximately 670-subject first cohort. The study aimed to test whether signatures of past pathogen exposure could be identified by cataloging public T cell receptors. Overall study results and their limits: A later analysis lacked HLA typing for the validation cohort, so it scored co-occurrence in that cohort across all 130 or so repertoires. It was suggested by the authors that the approach could potentially be generalized to other disease states and immunological phenotypes. In the study, 150 to 200 TCR beta chains were listed as associated with cytomegalovirus. In vitro tests confirmed that three of the cytomegalovirus-associated TCR beta chains recognize cytomegalovirus antigens. Of the cluster scores, around 95% were above 0 in a later analysis, which found that TCRs clustered in the first cohort also tended to co-occur in the 120 validation repertoires. The classifier was reported to diagnose cytomegalovirus status with high specificity and sensitivity in both the original cohort and the validation cohort. Across donors, most TCR sequences were observed very rarely, whereas some public TCRs were present in many individuals.

Preparation of the library involved the immunoSEQ multiplex PCR assay. The paper's data handling went like this. A statistical classification framework was built for diagnosing cytomegalovirus status from the catalog of TCR beta chain sequences. In its TCRdb copy, this immuneACCESS table keeps in-frame sequences only and misses some clones. Where compared with another copy, unresolved V genes explain less than half of these, and the others have no known cause. That table supplies the V and J calls and clone size; D and trimming were determined from the DNA. The sample data list about 110,000 clones, and more than 90% of these were observed just once. The top ten clones comprise about 0.7% of the sample. Counted from cysteine to phenylalanine, this CDR3 has 15 amino acids. The sequence is cut down to CDR3 DNA, 45 bases in frame from base 1. The germline V end is reduced by 10 bases and the J end by 4 bases; junction bases left unmatched: 9. From a lookup of the germline V gene, CDR1 and CDR2 are ENHRY and SYGVKD.

With regard to this clone: Its antigen target is currently unknown. The input lacks base qualities; no much larger clone sits a single base away.

The donors were included in the validation cohort of roughly 120 subjects, a group kept apart from the 666-subject first cohort. Source material: PBMCs. This TCR was recovered from a woman younger than 35 in good health and CMV-seronegative. This receptor chain uses TRBV10-3 and TRBJ2-3, with TRBD1 matching 12 junction bases. DNA sequence: TGTGCCAGCGATCCGGGACAGGGGGCGGCAGATACGCAGTATTTT. It translates to CASDPGQGAADTQYF.